Sequencing of this T cell receptor beta chain was carried out in a study of monozygotic twins with inflammatory bowel disease. TCRdb re-analyzed the 5' RACE reads; it lists each CDR3 protein once, without DNA. The sample's table shows approximately 380,000 distinct CDR3 sequences. This CDR3 contains 16 residues. Germline V CDR1 and CDR2: MNHEY, SVGAGI. The receptor's source is a human donor with ulcerative colitis or Crohn's disease, or a healthy co-twin of an affected twin (not recorded which). The V and J genes are TRBV6-5 and TRBJ2-5; with no DNA, the TCRdb D assignment of TRBD2 cannot be verified. Material: blood. CDR3 residues: CASSYTRSGGQETQYF.